The T cell receptor beta chain described here comes from a study of graft-versus-host responses after intestinal transplantation. Overall study context: Induction using anti-thymocyte globulin, followed by tacrolimus and steroids for two to four years, was given to all recipients. Regarding the study as a whole: High graft-versus-host to host-versus-graft clonal ratios were found in allografts of patients who had graft-donor T cell macrochimerism.

The count of this clone is one. Its specificity is not known. Sequencing was performed with immunoSEQ multiplex PCR; in TCRdb, only in-frame clones are kept and a portion is missing. Counted here are about 73,000 clones, around 89% occurring once; the ten biggest clones make up approximately 4.1%. The sequence came from a human donor who was the organ donor for an intestinal transplant. The sequences come from unstimulated CD8+ T cells sorted from spleen or lymph node cells, collected before transplant.

Here the CDR3 reads CSVDGIQFSETQYF. The CDR3 region has the DNA TGCAGCGTTGATGGCATTCAGTTTAGCGAGACCCAGTACTTC. The chain couples TRBV29-1 to TRBJ2-5; no reliable D call. The CDR3 contains 14 residues. V lost 3 bases, J lost 5 bases, and 16 bases lay in between. Per germline, CDR1 SQVTM and CDR2 ANQGSEA.